The sequence of this T cell receptor beta chain was determined in a study of chemoradiotherapy in HPV16-positive cancers (dated by TCRdb to 2021 to 2024). Background for the entire study: Candidate HPV-specific T-cell clones and common TCR motifs were defined through functional T-cell assays on cells from a couple of HPV16-positive patients. The study set out to ask whether T-cell immunity against the HPV oncoproteins E6 and E7 changes over the course of chemoradiotherapy and whether that immunity affects survival. TCR repertoires from around 80 patients with HPV-related cancers were then used to track the candidate HPV-specific TCRs and motifs. The paper's findings and limits, for the study overall: In HPV16-positive patients, expansion of HPV-responsive T cells during chemoradiotherapy was found to be associated with improved recurrence-free survival. The functional definition of HPV-specific T cells was derived from only two HPV16-positive patients, and the survival association was reported for HPV16-positive patients. Expansion of candidate HPV-specific clones and E7-related TCR motifs was observed in the tumor microenvironment during treatment, whereas no such expansion was observed for non-HPV-specific T cells.

Repertoires were sampled repeatedly over the course of chemoradiotherapy, so clonal expansion could be followed in the tumor microenvironment. The protocol used for the library was the immunoSEQ multiplex PCR assay. TCRdb's version of the immuneACCESS table is confined to in-frame rearrangements and falls short of the full clone set. An unresolved V gene accounts for under half of the shortfall where checked; the remainder is of unknown origin. This sample holds 12,000 or so clones; around 85% were observed only once. About 2.6% of the sample comes from the top ten. With respect to this clone: Its antigen specificity is not known. The input lacks base qualities; no much larger clone sits a single base away.

The receptor's source is a human donor with HPV-associated anogenital cancer. Material: blood, obtained from a patient who underwent chemoradiotherapy.

In nucleotides, the sequence is TGTGCCAGCAGCCTCGACAGGGGGCGAGATAATTCACCCCTCCACTTT. Its protein reads: CASSLDRGRDNSPLHF. This chain joins TRBV2 to TRBJ1-6, with 10 middle bases fitting TRBD1. The CDR3 numbers 16 residues from cysteine through phenylalanine. The retained sequence is limited to the CDR3, 48 bases, with the frame set at the first base. Sequences SNHLY (CDR1) and FYNNEI (CDR2) are obtained from the germline V gene. V is pruned by 6 bases and J by 5 bases, leaving 7 bases of the junction without a gene match. The CDR3, completed at both ends by the reference TRBV2 and TRBJ1-6 genes, gives the full variable domain EPEVTQTPSHQVTQMGQEVILRCVPISNHLYFYWYRQILGQKVEFLVSFYNNEISEKSEIFDDQFSVERPDGSNFTLKIRSTKLEDSAMYFCASSLDRGRDNSPLHFGNGTRLTVT.